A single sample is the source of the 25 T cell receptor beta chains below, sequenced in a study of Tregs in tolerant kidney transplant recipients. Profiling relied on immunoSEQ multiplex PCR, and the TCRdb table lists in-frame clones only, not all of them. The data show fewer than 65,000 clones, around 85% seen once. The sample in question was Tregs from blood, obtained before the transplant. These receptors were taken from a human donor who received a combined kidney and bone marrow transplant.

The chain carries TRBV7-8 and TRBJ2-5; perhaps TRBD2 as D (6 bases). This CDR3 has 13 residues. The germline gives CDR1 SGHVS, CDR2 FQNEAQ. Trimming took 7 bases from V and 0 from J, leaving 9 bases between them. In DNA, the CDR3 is TGTGCCAGCACTCGGGAGTACCAAGAGACCCAGTACTTC. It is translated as CASTREYQETQYF.

CDR3 amino acids: CASSQGGQPQHF. The CDR3 DNA reads TGCGCCAGCAGTCAGGGAGGTCAGCCCCAGCATTTT. The gene calls are TRBV10-2 and TRBJ1-5; TRBD1 might be the D (5 bases). This CDR3 region has 12 residues. V lost 5 bases to trimming and J lost 6 bases, with 8 bases between them. Germline values: CDR1 WSHSY, CDR2 SAAADI.

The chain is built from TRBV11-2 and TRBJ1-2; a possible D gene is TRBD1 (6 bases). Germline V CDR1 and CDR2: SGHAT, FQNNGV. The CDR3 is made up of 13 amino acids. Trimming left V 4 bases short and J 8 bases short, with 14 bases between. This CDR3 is CASSSRGGEGYTF. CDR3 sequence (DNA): TGTGCCAGCAGCTCCAGGGGTGGTGAGGGCTACACCTTC.

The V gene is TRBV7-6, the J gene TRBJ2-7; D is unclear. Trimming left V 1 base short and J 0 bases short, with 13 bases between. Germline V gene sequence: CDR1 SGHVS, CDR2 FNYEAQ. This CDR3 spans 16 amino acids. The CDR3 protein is CASSLVGGKSSYEQYF. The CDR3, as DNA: TGTGCCAGCAGCTTAGTTGGCGGAAAATCCTCCTACGAGCAGTACTTC.

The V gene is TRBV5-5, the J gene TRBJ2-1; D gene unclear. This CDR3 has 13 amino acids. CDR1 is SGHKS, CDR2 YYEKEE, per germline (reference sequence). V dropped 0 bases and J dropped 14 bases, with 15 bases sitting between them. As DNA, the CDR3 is TGTGCCAGCAGCTTGGCTCCGGGTGGAGAGGAGTTCTTC. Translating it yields CASSLAPGGEEFF.

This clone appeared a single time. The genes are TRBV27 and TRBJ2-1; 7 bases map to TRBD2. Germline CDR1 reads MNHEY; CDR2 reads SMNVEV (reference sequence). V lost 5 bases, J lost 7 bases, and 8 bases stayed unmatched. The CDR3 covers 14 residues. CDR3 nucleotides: TGTGCCAGCAGTCCGTCGTCGGGGGGAAATGAGCAGTTCTTC. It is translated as CASSPSSGGNEQFF.

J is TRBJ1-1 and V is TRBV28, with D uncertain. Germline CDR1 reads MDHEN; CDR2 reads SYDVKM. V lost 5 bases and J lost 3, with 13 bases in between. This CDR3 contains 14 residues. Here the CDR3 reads CASSLLGPDTEAFF. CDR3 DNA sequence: TGTGCCAGCAGTCTCCTAGGGCCCGACACTGAAGCTTTCTTT.

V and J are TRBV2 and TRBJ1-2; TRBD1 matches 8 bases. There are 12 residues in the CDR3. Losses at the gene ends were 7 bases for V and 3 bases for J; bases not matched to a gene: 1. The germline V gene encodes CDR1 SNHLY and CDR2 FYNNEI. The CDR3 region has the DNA TGTGCCAGCAAGGGACAGGACTATGGCTACACCTTC. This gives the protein CASKGQDYGYTF.

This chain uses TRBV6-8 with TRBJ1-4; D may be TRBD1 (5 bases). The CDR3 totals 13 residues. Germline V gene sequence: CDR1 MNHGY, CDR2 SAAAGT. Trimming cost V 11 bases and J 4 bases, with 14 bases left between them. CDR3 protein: CAPGGGYNEKLFF. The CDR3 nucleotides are TGTGCCCCTGGGGGGGGTTATAATGAAAAACTGTTTTTT.

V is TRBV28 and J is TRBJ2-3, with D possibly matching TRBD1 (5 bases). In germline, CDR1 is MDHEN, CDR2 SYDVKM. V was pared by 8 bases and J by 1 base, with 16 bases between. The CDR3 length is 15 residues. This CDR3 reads CASHDSKAGTDTQYF. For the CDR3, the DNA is TGTGCCAGCCACGACAGTAAGGCGGGCACAGATACGCAGTATTTT.

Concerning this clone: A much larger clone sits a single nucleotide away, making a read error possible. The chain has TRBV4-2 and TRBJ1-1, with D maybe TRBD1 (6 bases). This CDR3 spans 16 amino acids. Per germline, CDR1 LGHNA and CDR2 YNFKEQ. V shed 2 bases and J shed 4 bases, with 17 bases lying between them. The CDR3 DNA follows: TGTGCCAGCAGCCAAACGAAGAGGGGGGGTCCCACTGAAGCTTTCTTT. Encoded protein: CASSQTKRGGPTEAFF.

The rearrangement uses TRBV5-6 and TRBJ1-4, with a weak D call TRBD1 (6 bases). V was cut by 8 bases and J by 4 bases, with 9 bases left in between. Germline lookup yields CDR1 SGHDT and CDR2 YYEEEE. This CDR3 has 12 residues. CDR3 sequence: CASQGYNEKLFF. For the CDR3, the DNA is TGTGCCAGTCAGGGGTATAATGAAAAACTGTTTTTT.

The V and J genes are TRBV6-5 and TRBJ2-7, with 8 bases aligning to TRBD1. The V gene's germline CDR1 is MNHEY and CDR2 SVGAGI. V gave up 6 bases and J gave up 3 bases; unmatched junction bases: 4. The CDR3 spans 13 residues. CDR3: CASSTTGVYEQYF. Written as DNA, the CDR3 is TGTGCCAGCAGCACGACAGGGGTCTACGAGCAGTACTTC.

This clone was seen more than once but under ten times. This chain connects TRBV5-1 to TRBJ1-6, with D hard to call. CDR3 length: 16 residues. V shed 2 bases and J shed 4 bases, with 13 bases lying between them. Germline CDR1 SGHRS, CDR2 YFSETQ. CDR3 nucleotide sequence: TGCGCCAGCAGCTTTGCGACGGCGGATTATAATTCACCCCTCCACTTT. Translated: CASSFATADYNSPLHF.

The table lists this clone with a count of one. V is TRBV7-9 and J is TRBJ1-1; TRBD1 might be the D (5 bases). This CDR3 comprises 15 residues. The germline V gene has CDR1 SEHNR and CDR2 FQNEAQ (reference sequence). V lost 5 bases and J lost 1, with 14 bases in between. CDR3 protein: CASSRVTARNTEAFF. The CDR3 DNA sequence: TGTGCCAGCAGCCGAGTGACAGCTCGGAACACTGAAGCTTTCTTT.

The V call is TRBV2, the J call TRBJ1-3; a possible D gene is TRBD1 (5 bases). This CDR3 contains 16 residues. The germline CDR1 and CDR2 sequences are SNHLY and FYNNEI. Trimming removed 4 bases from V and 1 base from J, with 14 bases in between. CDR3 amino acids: CASSGQGRISGNTIYF. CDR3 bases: TGTGCCAGCAGTGGGCAGGGAAGAATATCTGGAAACACCATATATTTT. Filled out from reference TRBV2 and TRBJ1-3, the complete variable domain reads EPEVTQTPSHQVTQMGQEVILRCVPISNHLYFYWYRQILGQKVEFLVSFYNNEISEKSEIFDDQFSVERPDGSNFTLKIRSTKLEDSAMYFCASSGQGRISGNTIYFGEGSWLTVV.

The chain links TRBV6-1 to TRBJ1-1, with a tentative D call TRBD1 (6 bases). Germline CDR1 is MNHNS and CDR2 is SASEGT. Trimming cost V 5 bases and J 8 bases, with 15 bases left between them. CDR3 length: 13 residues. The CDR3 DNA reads TGTGCCAGCAGTCAAACGGGGGCTACCGAAGCTTTCTTT. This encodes CASSQTGATEAFF.

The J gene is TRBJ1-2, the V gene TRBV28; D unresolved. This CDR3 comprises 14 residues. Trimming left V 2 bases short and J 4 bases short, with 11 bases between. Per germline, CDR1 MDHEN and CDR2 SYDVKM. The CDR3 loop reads CASSLRVGGYGYTF. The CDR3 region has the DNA TGTGCCAGCAGTTTACGAGTAGGCGGCTATGGCTACACCTTC.

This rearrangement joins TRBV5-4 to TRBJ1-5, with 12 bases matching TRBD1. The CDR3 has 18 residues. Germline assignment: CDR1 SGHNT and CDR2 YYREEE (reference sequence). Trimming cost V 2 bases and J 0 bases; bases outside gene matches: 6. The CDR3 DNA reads TGTGCCAGCAGCTTCGGGACAGGGGGCGCCTATAGCAATCAGCCCCAGCATTTT. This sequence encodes CASSFGTGGAYSNQPQHF.

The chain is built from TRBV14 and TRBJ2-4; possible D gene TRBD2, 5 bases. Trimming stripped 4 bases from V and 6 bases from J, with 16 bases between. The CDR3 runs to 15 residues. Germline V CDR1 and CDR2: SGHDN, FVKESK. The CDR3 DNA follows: TGTGCCAGCAGCCTAGGGTCCGGAGGAATAAACATTCAGTACTTC. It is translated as CASSLGSGGINIQYF.

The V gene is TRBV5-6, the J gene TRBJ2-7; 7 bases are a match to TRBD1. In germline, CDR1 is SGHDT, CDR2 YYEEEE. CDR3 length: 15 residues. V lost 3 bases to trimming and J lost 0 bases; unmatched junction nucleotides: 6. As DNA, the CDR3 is TGTGCCAGCAGCTCGTACAGGGGAAGCTCCTACGAGCAGTACTTC. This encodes CASSSYRGSSYEQYF.

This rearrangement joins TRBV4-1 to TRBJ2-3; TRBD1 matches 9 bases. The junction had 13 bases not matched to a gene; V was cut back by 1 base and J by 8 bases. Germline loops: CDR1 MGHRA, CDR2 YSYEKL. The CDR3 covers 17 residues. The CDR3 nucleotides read TGCGCCAGCAGCCAAGCCGGGACAGGGAAAGGGCCGGCTACGCAGTATTTT. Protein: CASSQAGTGKGPATQYF.

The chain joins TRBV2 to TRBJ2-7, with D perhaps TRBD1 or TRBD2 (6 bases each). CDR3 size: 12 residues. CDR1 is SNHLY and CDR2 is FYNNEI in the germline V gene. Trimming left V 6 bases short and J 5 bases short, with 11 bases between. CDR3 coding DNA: TGTGCCAGCAGCCGGGGGCGAGACGAGCAGTACTTC. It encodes CASSRGRDEQYF.

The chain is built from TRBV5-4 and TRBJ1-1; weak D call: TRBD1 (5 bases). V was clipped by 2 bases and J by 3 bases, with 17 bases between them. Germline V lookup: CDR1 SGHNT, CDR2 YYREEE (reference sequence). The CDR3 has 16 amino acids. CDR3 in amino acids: CASSFGGRGFYTEAFF. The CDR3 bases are TGTGCCAGCAGCTTTGGAGGGCGGGGGTTTTACACTGAAGCTTTCTTT.

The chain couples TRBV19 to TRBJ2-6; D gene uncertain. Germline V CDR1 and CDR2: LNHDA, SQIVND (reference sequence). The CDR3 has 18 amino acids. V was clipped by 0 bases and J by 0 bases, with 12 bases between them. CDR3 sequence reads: CASSIDLAGSSGANVLTF. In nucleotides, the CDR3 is TGTGCCAGTAGTATAGATCTGGCAGGCAGCTCTGGGGCCAACGTCCTGACTTTC. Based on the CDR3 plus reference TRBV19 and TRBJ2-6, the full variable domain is DGGITQSPKYLFRKEGQNVTLSCEQNLNHDAMYWYRQDPGQGLRLIYYSQIVNDFQKGDIAEGYSVSREKKESFPLTVTSAQKNPTAFYLCASSIDLAGSSGANVLTFGAGSRLTVL.